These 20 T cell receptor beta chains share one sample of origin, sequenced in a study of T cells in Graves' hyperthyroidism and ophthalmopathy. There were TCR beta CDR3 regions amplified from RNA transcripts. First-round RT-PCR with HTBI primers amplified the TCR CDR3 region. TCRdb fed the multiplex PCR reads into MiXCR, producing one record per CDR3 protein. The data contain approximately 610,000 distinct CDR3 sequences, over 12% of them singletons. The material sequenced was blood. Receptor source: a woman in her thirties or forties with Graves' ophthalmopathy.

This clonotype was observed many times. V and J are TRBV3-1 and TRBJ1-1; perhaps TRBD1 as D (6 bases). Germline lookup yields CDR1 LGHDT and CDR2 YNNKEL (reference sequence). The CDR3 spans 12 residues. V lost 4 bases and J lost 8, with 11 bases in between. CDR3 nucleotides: TGTGCCAGCAGCCCGATTACAGGGGAAGCTTTCTTT. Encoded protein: CASSPITGEAFF. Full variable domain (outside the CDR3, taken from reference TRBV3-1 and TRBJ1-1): DTAVSQTPKYLVTQMGNDKSIKCEQNLGHDTMYWYKQDSKKFLKIMFSYNNKELIINETVPNRFSPKSPDKAHLNLHINSLELGDSAVYFCASSPITGEAFFGQGTRLTVV.

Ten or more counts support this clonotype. The CDR3 sequence: CASSISLYSNQPQHF. The DNA of the CDR3 is TGTGCCAGTAGTATCAGCCTTTATAGCAATCAGCCCCAGCATTTT. The V and J genes are TRBV19 and TRBJ1-5; D is ambiguous. V lost 3 bases, J lost 0 bases, and 9 bases lay in between. This CDR3 has 15 residues. Germline lookup yields CDR1 LNHDA and CDR2 SQIVND (reference sequence).

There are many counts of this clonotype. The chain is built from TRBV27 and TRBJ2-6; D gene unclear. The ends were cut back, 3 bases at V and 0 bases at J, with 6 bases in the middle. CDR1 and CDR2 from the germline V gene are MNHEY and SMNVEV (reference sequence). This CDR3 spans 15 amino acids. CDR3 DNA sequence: TGTGCCAGCAGTTTCTCCGGCTCTGGGGCCAACGTCCTGACTTTC. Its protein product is CASSFSGSGANVLTF.

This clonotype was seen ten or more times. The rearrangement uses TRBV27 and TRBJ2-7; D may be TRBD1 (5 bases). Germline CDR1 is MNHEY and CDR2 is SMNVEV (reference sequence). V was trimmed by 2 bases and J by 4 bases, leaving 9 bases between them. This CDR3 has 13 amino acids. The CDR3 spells CASSLRREYEQYF. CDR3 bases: TGTGCCAGCAGTTTACGCAGGGAATACGAGCAGTACTTC.

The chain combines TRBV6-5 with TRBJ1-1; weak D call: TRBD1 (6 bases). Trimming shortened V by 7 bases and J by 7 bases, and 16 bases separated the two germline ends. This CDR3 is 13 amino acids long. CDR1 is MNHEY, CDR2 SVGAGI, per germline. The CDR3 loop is CASNLGGSGEAFF. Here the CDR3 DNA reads TGTGCCAGCAATTTAGGGGGGAGTGGTGAAGCTTTCTTT.

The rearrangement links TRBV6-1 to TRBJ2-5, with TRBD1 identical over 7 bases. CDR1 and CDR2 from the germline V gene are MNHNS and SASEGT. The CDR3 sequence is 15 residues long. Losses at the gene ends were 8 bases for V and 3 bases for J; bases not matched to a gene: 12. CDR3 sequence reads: CASRAGGNREETQYF. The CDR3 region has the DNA TGTGCCAGCCGGGCAGGGGGAAATCGAGAAGAGACCCAGTACTTC.

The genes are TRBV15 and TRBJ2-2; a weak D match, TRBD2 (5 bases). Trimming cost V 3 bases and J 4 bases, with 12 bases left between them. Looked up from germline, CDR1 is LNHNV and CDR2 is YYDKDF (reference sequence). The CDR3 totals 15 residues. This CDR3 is CATSSFMEATGELFF. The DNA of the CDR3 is TGTGCCACCAGCAGTTTTATGGAGGCCACCGGGGAGCTGTTTTTT. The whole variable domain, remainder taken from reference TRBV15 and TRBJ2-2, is DAMVIQNPRYQVTQFGKPVTLSCSQTLNHNVMYWYQQKSSQAPKLLFHYYDKDFNNEADTPDNFQSRRPNTSFCFLDIRSPGLGDTAMYLCATSSFMEATGELFFGEGSRLTVL.

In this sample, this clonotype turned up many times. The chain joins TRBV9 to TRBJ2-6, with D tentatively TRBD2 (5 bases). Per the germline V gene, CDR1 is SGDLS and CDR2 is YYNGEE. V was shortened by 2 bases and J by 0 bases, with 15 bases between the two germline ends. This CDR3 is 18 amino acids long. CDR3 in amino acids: CASSVVPAENSGANVLTF. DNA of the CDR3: TGTGCCAGCAGCGTGGTCCCAGCGGAGAACTCTGGGGCCAACGTCCTGACTTTC.

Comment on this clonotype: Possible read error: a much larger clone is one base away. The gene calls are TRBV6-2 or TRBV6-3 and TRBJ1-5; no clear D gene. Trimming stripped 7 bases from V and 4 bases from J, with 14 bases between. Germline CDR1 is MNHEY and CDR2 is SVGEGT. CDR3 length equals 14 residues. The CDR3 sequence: CASIYQVRNQPQHF. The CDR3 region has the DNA TGTGCCAGCATTTATCAGGTTCGGAATCAGCCCCAGCATTTT.

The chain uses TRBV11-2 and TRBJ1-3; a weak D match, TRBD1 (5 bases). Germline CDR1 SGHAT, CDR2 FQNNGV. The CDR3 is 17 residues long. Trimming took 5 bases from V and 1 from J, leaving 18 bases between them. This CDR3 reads CASSARPQGVSGNTIYF. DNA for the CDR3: TGTGCCAGCAGCGCCCGACCTCAGGGAGTATCTGGAAACACCATATATTTT.

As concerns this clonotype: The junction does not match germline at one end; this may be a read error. Here the CDR3 DNA reads TGTGCCAGCAGTTTAACCGGGACAGGGTTTTTATCGGGTCACGAGCAGTACTTC. This codes for CASSLTGTGFLSGHEQYF. The chain recombines TRBV7-3 with TRBJ2-7; the match to TRBD1 covers 9 bases. The CDR3 has 18 residues. Germline CDR1 is SGHTA and CDR2 is FQGTGA.

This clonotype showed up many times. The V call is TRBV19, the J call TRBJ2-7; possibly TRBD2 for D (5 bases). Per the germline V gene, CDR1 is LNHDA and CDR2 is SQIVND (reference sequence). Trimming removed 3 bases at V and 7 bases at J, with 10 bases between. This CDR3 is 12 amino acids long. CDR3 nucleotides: TGTGCCAGTAGTATTCGGGATCGAGAGCAGTACTTC. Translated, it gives CASSIRDREQYF.

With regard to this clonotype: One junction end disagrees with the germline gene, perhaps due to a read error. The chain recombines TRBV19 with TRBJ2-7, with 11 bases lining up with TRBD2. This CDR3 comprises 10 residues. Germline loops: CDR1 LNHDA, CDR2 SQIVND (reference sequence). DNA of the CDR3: TGTGCCAGGAATAGCGGGAGGGACGAGTTC. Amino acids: CARNSGRDEF. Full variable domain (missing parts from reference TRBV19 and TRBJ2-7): DGGITQSPKYLFRKEGQNVTLSCEQNLNHDAMYWYRQDPGQGLRLIYYSQIVNDFQKGDIAEGYSVSREKKESFPLTVTSAQKNPTAFYLCARNSGRDEFGPGTRLTVT.

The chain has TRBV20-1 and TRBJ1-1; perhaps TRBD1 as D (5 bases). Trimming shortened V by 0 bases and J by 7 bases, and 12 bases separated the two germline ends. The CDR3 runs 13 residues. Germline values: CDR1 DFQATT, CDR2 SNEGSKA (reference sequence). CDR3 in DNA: TGCAGTGCTAGAGACCCAGCGAGGGGTGAAGCTTTCTTT. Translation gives CSARDPARGEAFF.

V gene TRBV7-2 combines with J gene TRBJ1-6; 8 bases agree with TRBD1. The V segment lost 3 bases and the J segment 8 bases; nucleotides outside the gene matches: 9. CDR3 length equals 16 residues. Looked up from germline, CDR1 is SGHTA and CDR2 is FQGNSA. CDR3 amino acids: CASSLVDRGRYSPLHF. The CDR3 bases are TGTGCCAGCAGCTTGGTAGACAGGGGCAGGTATTCACCCCTCCACTTT.

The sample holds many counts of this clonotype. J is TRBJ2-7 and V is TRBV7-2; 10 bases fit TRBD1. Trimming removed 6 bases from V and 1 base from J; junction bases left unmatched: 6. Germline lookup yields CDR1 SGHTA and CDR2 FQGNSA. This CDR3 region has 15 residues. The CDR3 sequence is CASSSGQGFSYEQYF. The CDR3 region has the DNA TGTGCCAGCAGTTCGGGACAGGGGTTTTCCTACGAGCAGTACTTC.

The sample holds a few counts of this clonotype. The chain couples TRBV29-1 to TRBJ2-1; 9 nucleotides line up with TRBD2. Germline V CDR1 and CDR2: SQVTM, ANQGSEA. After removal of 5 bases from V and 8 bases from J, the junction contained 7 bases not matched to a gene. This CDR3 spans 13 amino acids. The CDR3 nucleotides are TGCAGCGTTAAAAGGACTAGCGCCCATGAGCAGTTCTTC. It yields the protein CSVKRTSAHEQFF.

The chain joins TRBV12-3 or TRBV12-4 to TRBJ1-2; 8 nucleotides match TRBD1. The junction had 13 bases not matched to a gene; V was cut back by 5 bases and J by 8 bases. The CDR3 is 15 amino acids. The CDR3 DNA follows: TGTGCCAGCAGTCCCCAGACAGGGGCTATATCGGGCTACACCTTC. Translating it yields CASSPQTGAISGYTF.

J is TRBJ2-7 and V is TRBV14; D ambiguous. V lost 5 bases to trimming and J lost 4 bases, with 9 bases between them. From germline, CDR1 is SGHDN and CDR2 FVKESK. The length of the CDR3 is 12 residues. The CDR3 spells CASSAVGYEQYF. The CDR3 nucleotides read TGTGCCAGCAGCGCCGTGGGTTACGAGCAGTACTTC.

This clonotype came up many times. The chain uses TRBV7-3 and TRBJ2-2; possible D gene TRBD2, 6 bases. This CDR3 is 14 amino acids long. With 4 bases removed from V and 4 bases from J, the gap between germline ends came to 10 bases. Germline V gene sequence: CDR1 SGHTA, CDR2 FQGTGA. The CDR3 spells CASSSGVRTGELFF. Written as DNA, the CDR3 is TGTGCCAGCAGCTCGGGAGTCCGCACCGGGGAGCTGTTTTTT.